This entry lists 5 T cell receptor beta chains sequenced from one sample in a study of regulatory T cells in long-lasting Graves disease. Time point denoted: newly diagnosed GD, antithyroid drugs for less than 3 months. With RNA extracted from PBMCs as input, the TCR library was made. With iRepertoire HTBI primers and Arm-PCR of CDR3 regions, TCR beta libraries were built. TCRdb independently ran MiXCR on the multiplex PCR reads; one entry per CDR3 protein. The table shows more than 450,000 distinct CDR3 sequences, with roughly 16% occurring only once. The data were also submitted as part of a second study, on T cells in Graves' hyperthyroidism and ophthalmopathy.

This specimen consisted of peripheral blood mononuclear cells (PBMCs), obtained at new diagnosis, from a patient treated with antithyroid drugs. The receptors stem from a man between 40 and 49 years old with Graves disease.

V and J are TRBV12-3 or TRBV12-4 and TRBJ2-1; 7 positions match TRBD2. The junction had 9 bases not matched to a gene; V was cut back by 6 bases and J by 4 bases. This CDR3 has 15 residues. The CDR3 DNA reads TGTGCCAGCAGCCCCAAGGCGGGAGTATACAATGAGCAGTTCTTC. Translated, it gives CASSPKAGVYNEQFF.

The chain carries TRBV25-1 and TRBJ2-5; D is uncertain. The CDR3 consists of 13 residues. The V end was cut by 7 bases, the J end by 2 bases, with 11 bases between. CDR1 MGHDK and CDR2 SYGVNS come from the germline V gene. The CDR3 DNA is TGTGCCAGCACCCTATGGGGTCAAGAGACCCAGTACTTC. Translated, it gives CASTLWGQETQYF.

This clonotype was detected ten times or more. The chain joins TRBV28 to TRBJ2-7; the match to TRBD2 covers 9 bases. Germline-derived CDR1 and CDR2 are MDHEN and SYDVKM. The CDR3 totals 13 residues. The junction had 5 bases not matched to a gene; V was cut back by 5 bases and J by 6 bases. The CDR3 sequence is CASSLGLAREQYF. As DNA, the CDR3 is TGTGCCAGCAGTCTGGGACTAGCCCGCGAGCAGTACTTC.

This clonotype has a count of ten or more. The V call is TRBV30, the J call TRBJ2-7, with D perhaps TRBD1 (5 bases). This CDR3 spans 13 amino acids. V lost 1 base and J lost 2, with 9 bases in between. Per germline, CDR1 GTSNPN and CDR2 SVGIG (reference sequence). DNA for the CDR3: TGTGCCTGGAGTGGAAGGGGTACCTACGAGCAGTACTTC. Protein sequence: CAWSGRGTYEQYF.

This clonotype was seen a handful of times. The J gene is TRBJ2-2, the V gene TRBV20-1, with no clear D. The germline V gene encodes CDR1 DFQATT and CDR2 SNEGSKA (reference sequence). This CDR3 spans 14 amino acids. Deletions cut 1 base from V and 5 bases from J, with 11 bases between. CDR3 bases: TGCAGTGCTAGAGGAGTCCTAGGGACCGGGGAGCTGTTTTTT. It yields the protein CSARGVLGTGELFF.